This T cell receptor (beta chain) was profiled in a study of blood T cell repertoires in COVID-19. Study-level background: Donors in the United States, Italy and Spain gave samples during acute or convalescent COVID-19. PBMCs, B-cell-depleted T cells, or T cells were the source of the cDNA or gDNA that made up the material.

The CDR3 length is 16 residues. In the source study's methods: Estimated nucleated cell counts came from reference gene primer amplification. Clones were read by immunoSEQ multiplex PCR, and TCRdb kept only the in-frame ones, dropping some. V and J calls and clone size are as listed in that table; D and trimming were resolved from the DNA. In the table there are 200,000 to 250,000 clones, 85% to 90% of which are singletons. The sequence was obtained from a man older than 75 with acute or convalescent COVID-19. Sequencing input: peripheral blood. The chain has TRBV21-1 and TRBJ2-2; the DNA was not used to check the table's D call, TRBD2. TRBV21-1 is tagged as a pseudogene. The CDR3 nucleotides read TGTGCCAGCACCGGACTAGCGGGAGAGTGGCCCGGGGAGCTGTTTTTT. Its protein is CASTGLAGEWPGELFF.